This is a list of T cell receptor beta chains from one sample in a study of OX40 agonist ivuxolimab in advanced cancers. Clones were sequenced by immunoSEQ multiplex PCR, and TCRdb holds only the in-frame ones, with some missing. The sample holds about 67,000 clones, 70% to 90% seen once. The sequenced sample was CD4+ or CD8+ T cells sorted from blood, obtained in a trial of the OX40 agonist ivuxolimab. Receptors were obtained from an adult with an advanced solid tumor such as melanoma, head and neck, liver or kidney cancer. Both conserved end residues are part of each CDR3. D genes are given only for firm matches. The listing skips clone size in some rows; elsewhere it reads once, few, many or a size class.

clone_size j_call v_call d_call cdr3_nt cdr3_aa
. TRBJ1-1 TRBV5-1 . TGCGCCAGCAGCCTGGGCGAGAACACTGAAGCTTTCTTT CASSLGENTEAFF
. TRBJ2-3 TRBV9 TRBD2 TGTGCCAGCAGCGCAACTAGCGGGAGCACAGATACGCAGTATTTT CASSATSGSTDTQYF
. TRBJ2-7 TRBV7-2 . TGTGCCAGCAGCTTAGCGCTATACCCAACATACGAGCAGTACTTC CASSLALYPTYEQYF
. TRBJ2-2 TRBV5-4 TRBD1 TGTGCCAGCAGCCCGCCCGGGACAGGAACTACGAACACCGGGGAGCTGTTTTTT CASSPPGTGTTNTGELFF
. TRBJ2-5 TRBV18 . TGTGCCAGCTCTACAGCCGAGACAGAGACCCAGTACTTC CASSTAETETQYF
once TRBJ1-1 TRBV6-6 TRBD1 TGTGCCAGCAGTTACGCTAGGGGGCAAGCTTTCTTT CASSYARGQAFF
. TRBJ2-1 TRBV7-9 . TGTGCCAGCAGCTTAGATCCAGGGTACCAGTTCTTC CASSLDPGYQFF
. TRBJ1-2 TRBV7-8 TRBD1 TGTGCCAGCAGCCGACGGGACAGCGGCTATGGCTACACCTTC CASSRRDSGYGYTF
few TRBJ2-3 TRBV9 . TGTGCCAGCAGCGCGCTTTTAACGACAGATACGCAGTATTTT CASSALLTTDTQYF
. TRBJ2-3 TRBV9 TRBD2 TGTGCCAGCAGCGTAGGGGCTAGCGGGAGGGCCGGGGATACGCAGTATTTT CASSVGASGRAGDTQYF
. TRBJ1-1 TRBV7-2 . TGTGCCAGCAGCCCCCTTATTGCAGGGGCGGCTGAAGCTTTCTTT CASSPLIAGAAEAFF
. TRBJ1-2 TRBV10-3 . TGTGCCAGCAGTTACCCGGACATCGGGCCTTCTGGCTACACCTTC CASSYPDIGPSGYTF
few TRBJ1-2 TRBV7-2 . TGTGCCAGCAGCCAGGGACGGGGTTTGGGGGAGTACACCTTC CASSQGRGLGEYTF
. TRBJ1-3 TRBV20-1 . TGCAGTGGGGGAAGTCTCAACACCATATATTTT CSGGSLNTIYF
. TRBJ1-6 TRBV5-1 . TGCGCCAGCAGCTTACACGACAGATACAATTCACCCCTCCACTTT CASSLHDRYNSPLHF
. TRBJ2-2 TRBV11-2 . TGTGCCAGCAGCTTAGATCTAGGGGTACAAGGGGAGCTGTTTTTT CASSLDLGVQGELFF
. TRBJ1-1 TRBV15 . TGTGCCACCAGCAGAGATCGAGGGGGCACTGAAGCTTTCTTT CATSRDRGGTEAFF
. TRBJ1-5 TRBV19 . TGTGCCAGTAGCTTACCACGGGAGCCCCAGCATTTT CASSLPREPQHF
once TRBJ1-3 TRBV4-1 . TGCGCCAGCAGCCAAGATCCCTCTGGAAACACCATATATTTT CASSQDPSGNTIYF
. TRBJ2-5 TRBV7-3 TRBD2 TGTGCCAGCAGCAGGACTAGCGGGAGACAAGAGACCCAGTACTTC CASSRTSGRQETQYF
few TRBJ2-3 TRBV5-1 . TGCGCCAGCAGCTTGGAGTCGAGCACAGATACGCAGTATTTT CASSLESSTDTQYF
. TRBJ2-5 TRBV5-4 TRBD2 TGTGCCAGCAGCTTAAAGGGACTAGCAGCGGAGACCCAGTACTTC CASSLKGLAAETQYF
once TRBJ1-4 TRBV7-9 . TGTGCCAGCAGCCCAAGGACGACGCTCTCTAATGAAAAACTGTTTTTT CASSPRTTLSNEKLFF
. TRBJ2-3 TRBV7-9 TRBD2 TGTGCCAGCAGCTTCCCCGCGGGGGGGACTAGCACAGATACGCAGTATTTT CASSFPAGGTSTDTQYF
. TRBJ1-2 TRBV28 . TGTGCCAGCAGTTTAGCTTTTTATGGCTACACCTTC CASSLAFYGYTF
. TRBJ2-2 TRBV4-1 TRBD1 TGCGCCAGCAGCCAAGCTGCAGGGGGCCCGAACACCGGGGAGCTGTTTTTT CASSQAAGGPNTGELFF
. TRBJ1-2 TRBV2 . TGTGCCAGCAGTGCCGTTAGCTCTAACTATGGCTACACCTTC CASSAVSSNYGYTF
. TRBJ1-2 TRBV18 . TGTGCCAGCTCACCAGGGGGCGCGTTTGGCTACACCTTC CASSPGGAFGYTF
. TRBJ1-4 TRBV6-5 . TGTGCCAGCAGTTACTTTGGATCTGAAAAACCGTTTTTT CASSYFGSEKPFF
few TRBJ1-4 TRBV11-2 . TGTGCCAGCAGCTTAGCTCGGGGAGAAAAACTGTTTTTT CASSLARGEKLFF
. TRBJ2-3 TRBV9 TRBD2 TGTGCCAGCAGCGTTTGGGCGGGGGGGCCTACAGATACGCAGTATTTT CASSVWAGGPTDTQYF
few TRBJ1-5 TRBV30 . TGTGCCTGGAGTTCGTCGGTCAATCAGCCCCAGCATTTT CAWSSSVNQPQHF
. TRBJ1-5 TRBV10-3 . TGTGCCATCAGTGAGTCGCCACCCGGGGGGGCTATCGGTCAGCCCCAGCATTTT CAISESPPGGAIGQPQHF
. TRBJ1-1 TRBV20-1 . TGCAGTGCGGGAGCCACTGAAGCTTTCTTT CSAGATEAFF
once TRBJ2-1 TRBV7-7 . TGTGCCAGCAGCTTAGACAGGAACAATGAGCAGTTCTTC CASSLDRNNEQFF
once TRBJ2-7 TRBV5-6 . TGTGCCAGCAGCCTGCTGGGATTCCAAGAGCAGTACTTC CASSLLGFQEQYF
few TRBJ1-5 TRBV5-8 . TGTGCCAGCAGCCCGTTCAATCAGCCCCAGCATTTT CASSPFNQPQHF
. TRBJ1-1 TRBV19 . TGTGCCAGTACCGAGAGGGGGGGTGGGACTGAAGCTTTCTTT CASTERGGGTEAFF
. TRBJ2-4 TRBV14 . TGTGCCAGCAGCCAAGACGCCAAAAACATTCAGTACTTC CASSQDAKNIQYF
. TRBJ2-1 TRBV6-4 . TGTGCCAGCAGTGTTTTCTTCCACAATGAGCAGTTCTTC CASSVFFHNEQFF
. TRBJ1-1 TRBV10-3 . TGTGCCATCGGCGCAGCCGAACGAGGTGAAGCTTTCTTT CAIGAAERGEAFF
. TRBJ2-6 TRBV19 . TGTGCCAGTAGTAAAATTTGGATCCGGTCTGGGGCCAACGTCCTGACTTTC CASSKIWIRSGANVLTF
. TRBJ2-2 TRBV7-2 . TGTGCCAGCAGCTCCACCCCCGGGACATTGAACACCGGGGAGCTGTTTTTT CASSSTPGTLNTGELFF
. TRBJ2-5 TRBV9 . TGTGCCCGCAGCTGGGGGGAGGGGGCCGGAGAGACCCAGTACTTC CARSWGEGAGETQYF
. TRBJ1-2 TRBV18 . TGTGCCAGCTCACAGGGGATGGGAGCTAACTATGGCTACACCTTC CASSQGMGANYGYTF
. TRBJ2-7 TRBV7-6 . TGTGCCAGCAGTAAGACCGGGACCCTTAGCTCCTACGAGCAGTACTTC CASSKTGTLSSYEQYF
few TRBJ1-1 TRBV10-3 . TGTGCCATCAGTGAATCGGCGGGTCGAACTGAAGCTTTCTTT CAISESAGRTEAFF
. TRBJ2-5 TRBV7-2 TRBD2 TGTGCCAGCAGCTTAGCAGGGGGTCCGTCTAGCGGGAGGGTCGAGACCCAGTACTTC CASSLAGGPSSGRVETQYF
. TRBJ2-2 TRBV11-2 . TGTGCCAGCCCTCACTTCGACACCGGGGAGCTGTTTTTT CASPHFDTGELFF
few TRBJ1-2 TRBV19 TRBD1 TGTGCCAGTAGGAGGACAGGGAACGATGGCTACACCTTC CASRRTGNDGYTF
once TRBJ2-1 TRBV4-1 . TGCGCCAGCAGCCAAGATGTGTCTGGAAACTACAATGAGCAGTTCTTC CASSQDVSGNYNEQFF
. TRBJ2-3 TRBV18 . TGTGCCAGCTCACCACTCAGTGGGAGTGGGACAGATACGCAGTATTTT CASSPLSGSGTDTQYF
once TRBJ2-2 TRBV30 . TGTGCCTGGAGTCTCACATCGGCCGGGGAGCTGTTTTTT CAWSLTSAGELFF
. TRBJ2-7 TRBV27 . TGTGCCAGCAGCCTCAGGACGGGGACCTACGAGCAGTACTTC CASSLRTGTYEQYF
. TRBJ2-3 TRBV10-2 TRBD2 TGCGCCAGCCGACTAGCGGGAGCAGATACGCAGTATTTT CASRLAGADTQYF